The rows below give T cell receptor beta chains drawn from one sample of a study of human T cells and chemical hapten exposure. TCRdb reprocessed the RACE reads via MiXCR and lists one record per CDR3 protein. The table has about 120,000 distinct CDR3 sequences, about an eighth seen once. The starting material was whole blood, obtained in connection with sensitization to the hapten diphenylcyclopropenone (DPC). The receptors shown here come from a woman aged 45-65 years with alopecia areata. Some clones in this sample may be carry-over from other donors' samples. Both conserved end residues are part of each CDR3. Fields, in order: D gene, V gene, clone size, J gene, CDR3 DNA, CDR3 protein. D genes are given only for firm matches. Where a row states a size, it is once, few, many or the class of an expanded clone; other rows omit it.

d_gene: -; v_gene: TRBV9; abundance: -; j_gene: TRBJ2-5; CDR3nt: TGTGCCAGCAGCGCATACGGGACATCATCCCAAGAGACCCAGTACTTC; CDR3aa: CASSAYGTSSQETQYF
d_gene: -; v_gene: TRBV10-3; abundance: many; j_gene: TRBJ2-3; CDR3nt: TGTGCCATCAGCGAGGAGCCCCGGGATACGCAGTATTTT; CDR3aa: CAISEEPRDTQYF
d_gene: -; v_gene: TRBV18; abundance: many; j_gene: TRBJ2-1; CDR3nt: TGTGCCTCAGACCCGTGGGGACCCTCCTACAATGAGCAGTTCTTC; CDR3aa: CASDPWGPSYNEQFF
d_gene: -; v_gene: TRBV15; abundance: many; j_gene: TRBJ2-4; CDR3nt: TGTGCCACCAGCAGAGGGGTAGCCAAAAACATTCAGTACTTC; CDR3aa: CATSRGVAKNIQYF
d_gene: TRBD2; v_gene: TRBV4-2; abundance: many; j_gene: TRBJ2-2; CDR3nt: TGTGCCAGCAGCCAATGGACTAGCGGGGGGGCCGGCGGGGAGCTGTTTTTT; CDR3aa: CASSQWTSGGAGGELFF
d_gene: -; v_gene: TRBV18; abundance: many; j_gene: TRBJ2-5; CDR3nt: TGTGCCAGCTCACCAATGTGGGGTCGAAAGACCCAGTACTTC; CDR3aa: CASSPMWGRKTQYF
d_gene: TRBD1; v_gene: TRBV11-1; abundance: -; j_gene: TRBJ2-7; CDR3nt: TGTGCCAGCAGGACAGGGGTTTCCGAGCAGTACTTC; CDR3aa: CASRTGVSEQYF
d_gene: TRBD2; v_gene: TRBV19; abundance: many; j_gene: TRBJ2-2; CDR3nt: TGTGCCAGTAGTATAGGCTTCGGCGGGAGGAGCGGGGAGCTGTTTTTT; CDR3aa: CASSIGFGGRSGELFF
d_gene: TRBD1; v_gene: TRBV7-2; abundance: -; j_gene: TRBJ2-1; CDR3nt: TGTGCCAGCAGCTTAGTAACAGGGGGAGATGAGCAGTTCTTC; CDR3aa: CASSLVTGGDEQFF
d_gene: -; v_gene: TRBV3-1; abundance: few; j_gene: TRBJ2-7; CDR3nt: TGTGCCAGCAGCCAAGAGTTGGGGACGGCCTACGAGCAGTACTTC; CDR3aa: CASSQELGTAYEQYF
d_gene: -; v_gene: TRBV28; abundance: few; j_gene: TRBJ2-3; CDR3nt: TGTGCCAGCAGTCGTCGCGGGACCCTAATTACGCAGTATTTT; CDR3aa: CASSRRGTLITQYF
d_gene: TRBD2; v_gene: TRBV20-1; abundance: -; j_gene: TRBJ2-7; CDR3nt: TGCAGTGCAGGGGACTACAACTCCTACGAGCAGTACTTC; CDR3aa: CSAGDYNSYEQYF
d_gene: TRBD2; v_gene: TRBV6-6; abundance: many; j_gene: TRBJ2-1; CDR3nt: TGTGCCAGCAGCTGGGGACTAGCGGGGAATGAGCAGTTCTTC; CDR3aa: CASSWGLAGNEQFF
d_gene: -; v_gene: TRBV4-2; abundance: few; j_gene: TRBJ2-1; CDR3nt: TGTGCCAGCAGCCAAGGTGCGCAAGCTGGGTACAATGAGCAGTTCTTC; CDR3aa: CASSQGAQAGYNEQFF
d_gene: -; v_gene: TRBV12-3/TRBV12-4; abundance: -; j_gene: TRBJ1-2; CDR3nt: TGTGCCAGCAGTTTAGGTGGAGCCCTCAACTATGGCTACACCTTC; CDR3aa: CASSLGGALNYGYTF
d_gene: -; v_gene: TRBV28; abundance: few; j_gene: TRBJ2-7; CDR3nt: TGTGCCACGACCGGGACAAATAACTACGAGCAGTACTTC; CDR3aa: CATTGTNNYEQYF
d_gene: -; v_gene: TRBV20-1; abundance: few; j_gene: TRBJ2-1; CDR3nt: TGCAGTGTCACGGCCGGGCCTCTGTCCTACAATGAGCAGTTCTTC; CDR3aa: CSVTAGPLSYNEQFF
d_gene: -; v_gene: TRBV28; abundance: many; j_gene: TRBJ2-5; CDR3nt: TGTGCCAGTTCCCCGGGGGACCAAGAGACCCAGTACTTC; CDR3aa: CASSPGDQETQYF
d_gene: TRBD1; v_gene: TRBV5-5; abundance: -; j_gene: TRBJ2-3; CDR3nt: TGTGCCAGCAGCCTGGGCAGGGGGCGGCGCACAGATACGCAGTATTTT; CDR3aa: CASSLGRGRRTDTQYF
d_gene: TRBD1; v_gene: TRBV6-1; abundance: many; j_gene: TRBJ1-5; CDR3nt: TGTGCCATACACCGGGACATCACAGGGGGTCAGCCCCAGCATTTT; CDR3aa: CAIHRDITGGQPQHF
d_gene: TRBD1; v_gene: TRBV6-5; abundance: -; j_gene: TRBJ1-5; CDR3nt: TGTGCCAGCAGTAGGACAGGGGGCTCTATTGGCAATCAGCCCCAGCATTTT; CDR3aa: CASSRTGGSIGNQPQHF
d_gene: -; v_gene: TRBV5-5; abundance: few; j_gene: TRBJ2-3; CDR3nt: TGTGCCAGCAGCCTAAACCCTAGCACAGATACGCAGTATTTT; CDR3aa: CASSLNPSTDTQYF
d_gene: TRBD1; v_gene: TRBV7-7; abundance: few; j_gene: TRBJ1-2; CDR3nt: TGTGCTAGCAGCTTAGCGAAAGGCCCCCAGGGGGCTGATGGCTACACCTTC; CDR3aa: CASSLAKGPQGADGYTF
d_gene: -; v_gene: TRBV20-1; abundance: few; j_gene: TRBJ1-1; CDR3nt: TGCAGTGCTAGCGCAGGTCTCAACACTGAAGCTTTCTTT; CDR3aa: CSASAGLNTEAFF
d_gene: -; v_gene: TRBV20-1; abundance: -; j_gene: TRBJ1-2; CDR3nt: TGCAGTGCTAGAAAGGGAACCTTTTACGGCTACACCTTC; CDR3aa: CSARKGTFYGYTF
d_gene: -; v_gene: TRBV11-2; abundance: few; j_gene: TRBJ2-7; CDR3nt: TGTGCCAGCAGCTTAATTATCTACGAGCAGTACTTC; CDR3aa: CASSLIIYEQYF
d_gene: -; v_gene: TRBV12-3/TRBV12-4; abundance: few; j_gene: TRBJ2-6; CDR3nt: TGTGCCAGCATTCCGCGCTCTGGGGCCAACGTCCTGACTTTC; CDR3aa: CASIPRSGANVLTF
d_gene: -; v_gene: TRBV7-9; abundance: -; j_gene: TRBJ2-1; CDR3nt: TGTGCCAGCAGCTTACTACTGACCTCCGGAAATGAGCAGTTCTTC; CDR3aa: CASSLLLTSGNEQFF
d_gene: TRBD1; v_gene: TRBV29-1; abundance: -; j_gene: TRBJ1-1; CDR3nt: TGCAGCGTTGTACGGACAGGGGCCGGCCGGGAAGCTTTCTTT; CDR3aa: CSVVRTGAGREAFF
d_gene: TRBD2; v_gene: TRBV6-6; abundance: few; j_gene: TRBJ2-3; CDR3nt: TGTGCCAGCAGTTACGGCCTAGCGGGAGAGTCAGATACGCAGTATTTT; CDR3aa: CASSYGLAGESDTQYF
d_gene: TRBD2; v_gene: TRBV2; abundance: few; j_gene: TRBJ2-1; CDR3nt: TGTGCCAGCAGTCACCGGCGGGAGTCCCAGTTCTTC; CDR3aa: CASSHRRESQFF
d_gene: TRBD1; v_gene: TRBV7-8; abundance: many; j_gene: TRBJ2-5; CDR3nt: TGTGCCAGCACTCTTCGGGACAGGGGGAACCCAGAGACCCAGTACTTC; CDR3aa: CASTLRDRGNPETQYF
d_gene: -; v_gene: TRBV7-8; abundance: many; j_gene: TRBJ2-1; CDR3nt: TGTGCCAGCAGCCAACACGGGGCAATTACCTACAATGAGCAGTTCTTC; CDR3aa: CASSQHGAITYNEQFF
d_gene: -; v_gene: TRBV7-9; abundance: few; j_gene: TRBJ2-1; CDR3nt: TGTGCCAGCAGCTTAGGGCAGGCAGGTTGGGCCGGCGGGGACAATGAGCAGTTCTTC; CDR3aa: CASSLGQAGWAGGDNEQFF
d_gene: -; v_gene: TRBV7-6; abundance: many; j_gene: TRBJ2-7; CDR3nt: TGTGCCAGCAGCTTTTCACAGACCAACTACGAGCAGTACTTC; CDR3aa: CASSFSQTNYEQYF
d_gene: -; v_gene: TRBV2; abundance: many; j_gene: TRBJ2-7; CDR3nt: TGTGCCAGCAGTGAAGAGGCCCTCTCTTACTTC; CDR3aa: CASSEEALSYF
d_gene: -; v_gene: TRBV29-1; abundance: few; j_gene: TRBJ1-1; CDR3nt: TGCAGCGTTGTGGTATCGATCACTGAAGCTTTCTTT; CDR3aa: CSVVVSITEAFF
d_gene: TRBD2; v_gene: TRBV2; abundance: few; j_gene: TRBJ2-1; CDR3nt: TGTGCCAGCAGTGAAAGCGCGGGGGGGCACAATGAGCAGTTCTTC; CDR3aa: CASSESAGGHNEQFF
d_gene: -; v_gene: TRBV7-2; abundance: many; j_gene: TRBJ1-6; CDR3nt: TGTGCCAGCAGCTTAGTAGATTCACCCCTCCACTTT; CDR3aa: CASSLVDSPLHF
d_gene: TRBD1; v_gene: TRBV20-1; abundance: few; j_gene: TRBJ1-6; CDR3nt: TGCAGTGCTAGGTGGGACAGGCGGATAAGCTCCTATAATTCACCCCTCCACTTT; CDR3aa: CSARWDRRISSYNSPLHF
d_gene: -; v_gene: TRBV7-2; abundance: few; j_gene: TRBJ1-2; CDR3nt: TGTGCCAGCAGCTTAGGGGTCAGGGGCTACACCTTC; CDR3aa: CASSLGVRGYTF
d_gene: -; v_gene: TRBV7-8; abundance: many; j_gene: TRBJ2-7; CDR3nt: TGTGCCAGCAGCTTCCGGGATGCCGAGCAGTACTTC; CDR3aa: CASSFRDAEQYF
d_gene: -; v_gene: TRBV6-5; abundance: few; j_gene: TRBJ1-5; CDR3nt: TGTGCCAGCAGTTGGGCACTCAATCAGCCCCAGCATTTT; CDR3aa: CASSWALNQPQHF
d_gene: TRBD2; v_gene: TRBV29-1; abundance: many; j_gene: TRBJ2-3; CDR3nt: TGCAGCGTTTCAGCGGGGGGTCACAGCACAGATACGCAGTATTTT; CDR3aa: CSVSAGGHSTDTQYF
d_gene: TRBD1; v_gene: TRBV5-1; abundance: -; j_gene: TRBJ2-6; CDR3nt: TGCGCCAGCAGCTTGGCTCTGGACAGGAGAACCTCTGGGGCCAACGTCCTGACTTTC; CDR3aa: CASSLALDRRTSGANVLTF
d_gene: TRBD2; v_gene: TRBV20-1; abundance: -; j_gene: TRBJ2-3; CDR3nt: TGCAGTGCACCTACTAGCGGGGGTTTCCCAGATACGCAGTATTTT; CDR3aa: CSAPTSGGFPDTQYF
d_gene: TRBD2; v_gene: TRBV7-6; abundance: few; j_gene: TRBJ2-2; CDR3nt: TGTGCCAGCGGACTAGCGGCGAACACCGGGGAGCTGTTTTTT; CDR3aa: CASGLAANTGELFF
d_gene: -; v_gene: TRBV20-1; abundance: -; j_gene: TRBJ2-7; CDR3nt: TGCAGTGCTAGAGAGGCGGGTACCTACGAGCAGTACTTC; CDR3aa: CSAREAGTYEQYF
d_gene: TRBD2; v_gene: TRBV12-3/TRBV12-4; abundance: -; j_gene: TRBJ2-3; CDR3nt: TGTGCCAGCAGTTCCCCTAGCGGGATTACGCAGTATTTT; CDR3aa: CASSSPSGITQYF
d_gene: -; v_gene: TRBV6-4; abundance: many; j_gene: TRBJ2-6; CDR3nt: TGTGCCACGCGACAGGGAGGGACTGGGGCCAACGTCCTGACTTTC; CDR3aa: CATRQGGTGANVLTF
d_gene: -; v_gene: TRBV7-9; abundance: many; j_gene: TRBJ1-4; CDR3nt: TGTGCCAGCAGCTTAGGGCGTCATCCGGGCCTAAACGTCGGCCATGAAAAACTGTTTTTT; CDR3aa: CASSLGRHPGLNVGHEKLFF
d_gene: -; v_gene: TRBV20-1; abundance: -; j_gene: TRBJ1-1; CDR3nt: TGCAGTGCTAGAGGGGTGGGCACTGAAGCTTTCTTT; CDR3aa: CSARGVGTEAFF
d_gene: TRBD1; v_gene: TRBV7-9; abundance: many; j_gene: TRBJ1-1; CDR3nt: TGTGCCAGCAGCCCACAGGGGGCGAACACTGAAGCTTTCTTT; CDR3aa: CASSPQGANTEAFF
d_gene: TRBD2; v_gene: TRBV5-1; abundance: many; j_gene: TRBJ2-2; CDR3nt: TGCGCCAGCAGCTTGTCCGTAGCGGGAGTAGGAACCGGGGAGCTGTTTTTT; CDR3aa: CASSLSVAGVGTGELFF
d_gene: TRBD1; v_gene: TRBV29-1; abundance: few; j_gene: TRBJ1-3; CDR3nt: TGCAGCGTTGAAGATTGGCCGGACAGGGGAAACACCATATATTTT; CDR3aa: CSVEDWPDRGNTIYF
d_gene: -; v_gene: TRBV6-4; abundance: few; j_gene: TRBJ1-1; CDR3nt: TGTGCCAGCACCCTCGGGGGTGAAGCTTTCTTT; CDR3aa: CASTLGGEAFF
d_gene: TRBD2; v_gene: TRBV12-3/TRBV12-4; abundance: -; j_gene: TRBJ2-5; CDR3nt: TGTGCCAGCAGTCCGACTAGCGGGCCGCCCCAGACCCAGTACTTC; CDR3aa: CASSPTSGPPQTQYF
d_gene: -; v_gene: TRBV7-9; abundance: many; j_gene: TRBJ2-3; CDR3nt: TGTGCCAGCAGCCTAGCCCGGACTCACCCAGATACGCAGTATTTT; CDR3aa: CASSLARTHPDTQYF
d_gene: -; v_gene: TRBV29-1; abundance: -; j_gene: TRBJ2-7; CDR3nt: TGCAGCGTTGGGACGGATTACGAGCAGTACTTC; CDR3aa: CSVGTDYEQYF